These 31 T cell receptor beta chains share one sample of origin, sequenced in a study of persistence of HIV-infected CD4 T cells. Cells were stimulated nonspecifically with anti-CD3/anti-CD28 magnetic beads. Sorting of responding CD4+ T cells relied on upregulated CD40 ligand together with CD69. Antigens for these TCRs are unknown. This was the immunoSEQ version 4 assay in survey mode. The table came from immunoSEQ multiplex PCR; TCRdb's copy has only in-frame clones and leaves some out. The sample contains around 47,000 clones, 91% of which appear only once. This material consisted of CD4+ T cells sorted from PBMCs after roughly 19-hour stimulation, taken from a patient who received antiretroviral therapy. Every receptor here comes from an adult man with HIV who was CMV-seropositive.

This chain uses TRBV10-3 with TRBJ2-7; D not resolved. The V end was cut by 3 bases, the J end by 7 bases, with 7 bases between. CDR1 ENHRY and CDR2 SYGVKD come from the germline V gene. This CDR3 has 11 amino acids. In DNA form, the CDR3 reads TGTGCCATCAGTGACTCGGTGGAGCAGTACTTC. This translates into CAISDSVEQYF.

V usage is TRBV10-1 and J usage is TRBJ1-1, with TRBD1 matching 7 bases. Looked up from germline, CDR1 is WNHNN and CDR2 is SYGVQD (reference sequence). This CDR3 has 17 amino acids. The trim removed 0 bases at V and 1 base at J, leaving 8 bases unmatched. The CDR3 here is CASSESLGGGRNTEAFF. As DNA, the CDR3 is TGCGCCAGCAGTGAGTCGTTGGGAGGGGGCAGGAACACTGAAGCTTTCTTT.

The chain uses TRBV7-8 and TRBJ2-3; possibly TRBD1 or TRBD2 for D (6 bases each). V was trimmed by 2 bases and J by 5 bases, leaving 14 bases between them. Germline V gene sequence: CDR1 SGHVS, CDR2 FQNEAQ. The CDR3 spans 15 residues. CDR3 DNA: TGTGCCAGCAGCTTATCTTCGGGGGCCGTAGATACGCAGTATTTT. Translating gives CASSLSSGAVDTQYF.

This rearrangement joins TRBV5-1 to TRBJ1-4, with D perhaps matching TRBD1 (6 bases). With 4 bases removed from V and 3 bases from J, the gap between germline ends came to 10 bases. This CDR3 spans 14 amino acids. Germline-derived CDR1 and CDR2 are SGHRS and YFSETQ. DNA for the CDR3: TGCGCCAGCAGCCGTGAGGGGGCTAATGAAAAACTGTTTTTT. This encodes CASSREGANEKLFF.

The chain uses TRBV5-1 and TRBJ2-1; D may be TRBD1 (5 bases). The germline V and J ends were trimmed by 4 bases and 6 bases, with 8 bases remaining between them. The CDR3 sequence is 12 residues long. Germline loops: CDR1 SGHRS, CDR2 YFSETQ. The CDR3 protein is CASSQGGNEQFF. In nucleotides, the CDR3 is TGCGCCAGCAGCCAGGGTGGCAATGAGCAGTTCTTC.

The chain joins TRBV5-4 to TRBJ2-7, with TRBD2 matching 14 bases. The germline V gene encodes CDR1 SGHNT and CDR2 YYREEE (reference sequence). CDR3 length: 17 residues. V was clipped by 4 bases and J by 0 bases; unmatched bases: 6. The CDR3 is CASSIPGLAGVSYEQYF. CDR3 coding DNA: TGTGCCAGCAGCATTCCGGGACTAGCGGGGGTCTCCTACGAGCAGTACTTC.

The rearrangement uses TRBV19 and TRBJ1-1; D may be TRBD1 (6 bases). The V gene lost 6 bases and the J gene lost 1 base, with 12 bases spanning the gap. The CDR3 has 14 residues. Germline V CDR1 and CDR2: LNHDA, SQIVND (reference sequence). DNA for the CDR3: TGTGCCAGTAGCCTGAGAGGGGGGAACACTGAAGCTTTCTTT. It translates to CASSLRGGNTEAFF.

The V and J genes are TRBV10-3 and TRBJ1-2; tentative D call: TRBD1 (6 bases). Deletions cut 0 bases from V and 4 bases from J, with 9 bases between. In germline, CDR1 is ENHRY, CDR2 SYGVKD. This CDR3 has 14 amino acids. The CDR3 loop reads CAISESVDSYGYTF. CDR3 sequence (DNA): TGTGCCATCAGTGAGTCCGTGGACAGCTATGGCTACACCTTC.

The DNA of the CDR3 is TGTGCCTGGGTCTTCGGCTCTGGAAACACCATATATTTT. Protein sequence: CAWVFGSGNTIYF. The chain recombines TRBV30 with TRBJ1-3, with D hard to call. Trimming took off 5 bases at V and 0 bases at J, with 8 bases between the two ends. The CDR3 has 13 amino acids. Germline CDR1 is GTSNPN and CDR2 is SVGIG (reference sequence).

J is TRBJ1-6 and V is TRBV5-1; D might be TRBD1 (6 bases). V was cut by 4 bases and J by 7 bases, with 27 bases left in between. This CDR3 comprises 19 residues. Germline CDR1 SGHRS, CDR2 YFSETQ. CDR3 sequence (DNA): TGCGCCAGCAGCCCTTCCGGGACACCGACTACGCTTTCGAATTCACCCCTCCACTTT. Protein sequence: CASSPSGTPTTLSNSPLHF. Combining the CDR3 with reference TRBV5-1 and TRBJ1-6 gives the whole variable domain KAGVTQTPRYLIKTRGQQVTLSCSPISGHRSVSWYQQTPGQGLQFLFEYFSETQRNKGNFPGRFSGRQFSNSRSEMNVSTLELGDSALYLCASSPSGTPTTLSNSPLHFGNGTRLTVT.

The rearrangement links TRBV12-3 or TRBV12-4 to TRBJ2-2, with D unresolved. The CDR3 loop spans 13 amino acids. Between the trimmed V and J ends, which lost 4 bases and 1 base, there was a span of 4 bases. The CDR3 reads CASSSRNTGELFF. The DNA of the CDR3 is TGTGCCAGCAGTTCAAGGAACACCGGGGAGCTGTTTTTT.

This chain links TRBV19 with TRBJ1-5; 7 bases match TRBD1. J gave up 3 bases and V 5 bases, and 7 bases lay outside the gene matches. Germline V gene lookup returns CDR1 LNHDA and CDR2 SQIVND (reference sequence). The CDR3 runs to 15 residues. The CDR3, as DNA: TGTGCCAGTAGTCTTAGGACAGGTTACAATCAGCCCCAGCATTTT. This encodes CASSLRTGYNQPQHF. The entire variable domain, with the rest obtained from reference TRBV19 and TRBJ1-5, is as follows: DGGITQSPKYLFRKEGQNVTLSCEQNLNHDAMYWYRQDPGQGLRLIYYSQIVNDFQKGDIAEGYSVSREKKESFPLTVTSAQKNPTAFYLCASSLRTGYNQPQHFGDGTRLSIL.

The chain uses TRBV7-6 and TRBJ2-5; 9 bases agree with TRBD1. V was pared by 6 bases and J by 2 bases, with 7 bases of the junction left unmatched. This CDR3 region has 15 residues. The germline CDR1 and CDR2 sequences are SGHVS and FNYEAQ. The CDR3 DNA is TGTGCCAGCAGAATTACGGGGACAGGGCAAGAGACCCAGTACTTC. This sequence encodes CASRITGTGQETQYF.

The V and J genes are TRBV3-1 (or the pseudogene TRBV3-2) and TRBJ1-1; D not certain. V dropped 2 bases and J dropped 1 base, with 8 bases sitting between them. Germline lookup yields CDR1 LGHDT and CDR2 YNNKEL (reference sequence). The CDR3 covers 14 residues. The CDR3, as DNA: TGTGCCAGCAGCCAAATCCTACAGAACACTGAAGCTTTCTTT. Translated, it gives CASSQILQNTEAFF.

The V and J genes are TRBV7-2 and TRBJ2-7, with 10 bases fitting TRBD2. The CDR3 totals 15 residues. Per germline, CDR1 SGHTA and CDR2 FQGNSA. The V gene end was trimmed by 6 bases and the J gene end by 2 bases; junction bases not matched to a gene: 7. The CDR3 region has the DNA TGTGCCAGCAGTAATGAGCGGGGGGGCACCTACGAGCAGTACTTC. Protein product: CASSNERGGTYEQYF.

This sequence joins TRBV20-1 and TRBJ2-7; D might be TRBD2 (5 bases). Germline-derived CDR1 and CDR2 are DFQATT and SNEGSKA (reference sequence). V was cut by 3 bases and J by 3 bases, with 15 bases left in between. The CDR3 totals 14 residues. The CDR3 DNA reads as TGCAGTGCTAGTCGCCCGAGAGGGAGCTACGAGCAGTACTTC. Protein: CSASRPRGSYEQYF.

The V and J genes are TRBV19 and TRBJ2-7, with TRBD1 matching over 7 bases. This CDR3 region has 13 residues. Germline CDR1 and CDR2: LNHDA and SQIVND (reference sequence). Trimming at V came to 4 bases and at J to 5 bases, leaving 5 bases not matched to a gene. The CDR3 sequence is CASSTLTGNEQYF. The CDR3 DNA is TGTGCCAGTAGTACGCTGACAGGGAACGAGCAGTACTTC. The variable domain in full, with the rest retrieved from reference TRBV19 and TRBJ2-7, is DGGITQSPKYLFRKEGQNVTLSCEQNLNHDAMYWYRQDPGQGLRLIYYSQIVNDFQKGDIAEGYSVSREKKESFPLTVTSAQKNPTAFYLCASSTLTGNEQYFGPGTRLTVT.

The J gene is TRBJ2-2, the V gene TRBV19; 9 bases fit TRBD1. CDR1 is LNHDA, CDR2 SQIVND, per germline (reference sequence). The CDR3 runs 15 residues. With 8 bases clipped from V and 2 bases from J, the junction kept 6 bases outside the gene matches. This CDR3 is CASGKQGANTGELFF. Written as DNA, the CDR3 is TGTGCCAGTGGAAAACAGGGGGCCAACACCGGGGAGCTGTTTTTT.

This rearrangement joins TRBV7-2 to TRBJ2-3; TRBD2 matches 15 bases. CDR1 and CDR2 (germline): SGHTA, FQGNSA. The CDR3 covers 18 residues. J lost 3 bases, V lost 6 bases, and 10 bases had no gene match. This CDR3 reads CASRPHRTSGGGTDTQYF. The CDR3 bases are TGTGCCAGCAGACCCCACCGGACTAGCGGGGGGGGTACAGATACGCAGTATTTT.

This chain connects TRBV5-5 to TRBJ2-7; a possible D gene is TRBD1 (5 bases). CDR3 length equals 12 residues. Per the germline V gene, CDR1 is SGHKS and CDR2 is YYEKEE (reference sequence). Trimming stripped 5 bases from V and 3 bases from J, with 9 bases between. CDR3 loop: CASRHDSYEQYF. The DNA for the CDR3 is TGTGCCAGCAGACACGACAGCTACGAGCAGTACTTC.

The rearrangement uses TRBV28 and TRBJ2-3; TRBD2 matches 13 bases. The CDR3 runs 16 residues. Germline trimming cut 6 bases from V and 3 bases from J; bases unmatched to any gene: 6. CDR1 and CDR2 (germline): MDHEN, SYDVKM. CDR3 sequence (DNA): TGTGCCAGCAGCTCACCGGGACTAGCGGGGACAGATACGCAGTATTTT. It translates to CASSSPGLAGTDTQYF.

This clone showed up just once. V and J are TRBV5-1 and TRBJ1-3; D unclear. The CDR3 length is 16 residues. Per germline, CDR1 SGHRS and CDR2 YFSETQ. V was clipped by 3 bases and J by 0 bases, with 13 bases between them. The CDR3 region is CASSSPTAHSGNTIYF. DNA of the CDR3: TGCGCCAGCAGCTCCCCGACGGCCCACTCTGGAAACACCATATATTTT.

The chain is built from TRBV10-3 and TRBJ1-4, with 8 bases aligning to TRBD1. V was pared by 6 bases and J by 7 bases, with 7 bases of the junction left unmatched. CDR1 ENHRY and CDR2 SYGVKD come from the germline V gene. The CDR3 runs to 14 residues. The CDR3, as DNA: TGTGCCATCAGCAGGACAGGGTTGATTGAAAAACTGTTTTTT. This sequence encodes CAISRTGLIEKLFF.

This clone was seen just once. This rearrangement joins TRBV19 to TRBJ2-1; TRBD2 matches at 8 bases. The CDR3 loop spans 17 amino acids. Germline CDR1 reads LNHDA; CDR2 reads SQIVND (reference sequence). The trim removed 7 bases at V and 1 base at J, leaving 12 bases unmatched. CDR3 sequence reads: CASMPWRGAGSYNEQFF. The CDR3 DNA sequence: TGTGCCAGTATGCCCTGGCGGGGGGCGGGGTCCTACAATGAGCAGTTCTTC. Filled out from reference TRBV19 and TRBJ2-1, the complete variable domain reads DGGITQSPKYLFRKEGQNVTLSCEQNLNHDAMYWYRQDPGQGLRLIYYSQIVNDFQKGDIAEGYSVSREKKESFPLTVTSAQKNPTAFYLCASMPWRGAGSYNEQFFGPGTRLTVL.

This clone came up a few times. The chain uses TRBV11-1 and TRBJ2-1; 7 bases agree with TRBD1. CDR3 size: 13 residues. V dropped 1 base and J dropped 7; count of bases not matched to a gene: 1. Germline loops: CDR1 SGHAT, CDR2 FQDESV (reference sequence). The CDR3 nucleotides are TGTGCCAGCAGCTTAGACAGGGGAAATGAGCAGTTCTTC. Its translation: CASSLDRGNEQFF.

This chain joins TRBV12-3 or TRBV12-4 and TRBJ2-5; D is uncertain. The CDR3 runs 12 residues. Deletions cut 8 bases from V and 0 bases from J, with 7 bases between. CDR3 region: CASGGYQETQYF. The CDR3, as DNA: TGTGCCAGCGGCGGATACCAAGAGACCCAGTACTTC.

This chain connects TRBV6-5 to TRBJ1-2; D call uncertain. CDR3 length: 13 amino acids. The V end lost 6 bases, the J end lost 0 bases, and 8 bases lay between the germline ends. Per the germline V gene, CDR1 is MNHEY and CDR2 is SVGAGI. The CDR3 DNA sequence: TGTGCCAGCAGCCCCAATCCTAACTATGGCTACACCTTC. It translates to CASSPNPNYGYTF.

The chain carries TRBV21-1 and TRBJ1-5. TRBV21-1 corresponds to a pseudogene. The CDR3 length is 18 residues. The CDR3 DNA reads as TGTGCCAGCAGCAAGAGGGAGGCGATATTTTATAGCAATCAGCCCCAGCATTTT. Its translation is CASSKREAIFYSNQPQHF.

The chain recombines TRBV19 with TRBJ2-2; D remains ambiguous. V was trimmed by 2 bases and J by 2 bases, leaving 9 bases between them. Germline V gives CDR1 LNHDA, CDR2 SQIVND (reference sequence). There are 15 residues in the CDR3. The CDR3 coding sequence is TGTGCCAGTAGTATAAGACACTTAAACACCGGGGAGCTGTTTTTT. This sequence encodes CASSIRHLNTGELFF.

The chain recombines TRBV6-5 with TRBJ2-3; 9 bases fit TRBD1. The germline gives CDR1 MNHEY, CDR2 SVGAGI. V was pared by 8 bases and J by 3 bases, with 9 bases of the junction left unmatched. This CDR3 comprises 15 residues. The CDR3 nucleotides read TGTGCCAGCGTTAGAGGGGGACAGGGAACAGATACGCAGTATTTT. This gives the protein CASVRGGQGTDTQYF.

V gene TRBV5-1 combines with J gene TRBJ2-3, with unresolved D. Trimming left V 4 bases short and J 2 bases short, with 8 bases between. Germline V lookup: CDR1 SGHRS, CDR2 YFSETQ. This CDR3 region has 13 residues. The CDR3 DNA reads as TGCGCCAGCAGCCCGGCCGTCACAGATACGCAGTATTTT. Amino acid sequence: CASSPAVTDTQYF. The whole variable domain, remainder taken from reference TRBV5-1 and TRBJ2-3, is KAGVTQTPRYLIKTRGQQVTLSCSPISGHRSVSWYQQTPGQGLQFLFEYFSETQRNKGNFPGRFSGRQFSNSRSEMNVSTLELGDSALYLCASSPAVTDTQYFGPGTRLTVL.